This T cell receptor (beta chain) stems from a study of CD8+ T cells in alopecia areata. Background on the study: The drug, oral tofacitinib, was given to treated patients at 5 to 10 mg twice daily.

As to treatment: oral pan-JAK inhibitor, 5-10 mg twice daily. Isolated RNA was reverse transcribed into cDNA used as the sequencing template. Profiled with immunoSEQ multiplex PCR; TCRdb holds only in-frame clones, not every one. The table has about 140,000 clones, about 88% seen once. CDR3 length equals 16 residues. V lost 2 bases and J 7 bases, leaving 24 bases between the germline ends. Germline V CDR1 and CDR2: SQVTM, ANQGSEA. The TCR sequence derives from a human donor with alopecia areata. Sequencing was performed on CD8+ T cells sorted from blood, taken at week 4, from a patient treated with tofacitinib. This chain joins TRBV29-1 and TRBJ2-7; D could derive from TRBD1 or TRBD2 (5 bases each). The CDR3 here is CSVESRTRDPSGEQYF. In nucleotides, the CDR3 is TGCAGCGTTGAATCCAGGACTCGGGACCCTTCTGGAGAGCAGTACTTC.